The 24 T cell receptor beta chains listed next were all sequenced from one sample in a study of T cell responses to AZD1222 COVID-19 vaccine. The protocol was immunoSEQ multiplex PCR, while the TCRdb copy is restricted to in-frame clones and leaves out a portion. Of 110,000 to 150,000 clones listed, 90% to 95% are singletons. The sample was peripheral blood, taken on day 0 of AZD1222 vaccination. Receptors were obtained from an adult in good health.

This sequence joins TRBV7-9 and TRBJ2-6; no firm D call. This CDR3 has 15 residues. V gave up 3 bases and J gave up 3 bases, with 9 bases separating them. Germline V gene lookup returns CDR1 SEHNR and CDR2 FQNEAQ (reference sequence). CDR3 sequence reads: CASSFETGGANVLTF. CDR3 bases: TGTGCCAGCAGCTTTGAGACCGGTGGGGCCAACGTCCTGACTTTC.

This sequence joins TRBV15 and TRBJ2-7, with a weak D call TRBD2 (5 bases). V dropped 1 base and J dropped 5 bases, with 9 bases sitting between them. The germline V gene has CDR1 LNHNV and CDR2 YYDKDF (reference sequence). The CDR3 extends over 13 amino acids. The CDR3 protein is CATSRALGDEQYF. The CDR3 DNA reads TGTGCCACCAGCAGAGCCCTCGGGGACGAGCAGTACTTC.

This clone was counted a single time. The V call is TRBV12-3 or TRBV12-4, the J call TRBJ2-3; no reliable D call. The CDR3 loop spans 13 amino acids. V shed 7 bases and J shed 1 base, with 9 bases lying between them. CDR3 residues: CASKPTGTDTQYF. The CDR3 bases are TGTGCCAGCAAGCCAACAGGCACAGATACGCAGTATTTT.

The chain is built from TRBV27 and TRBJ1-4; TRBD1 is a possible D gene (6 bases). Germline V gene sequence: CDR1 MNHEY, CDR2 SMNVEV (reference sequence). The CDR3 consists of 14 residues. V lost 6 bases, J lost 8 bases, and 16 bases lay in between. The CDR3 loop reads CASSGAGEEEKLFF. The CDR3 coding sequence is TGTGCCAGCAGCGGGGCAGGGGAAGAGGAAAAACTGTTTTTT.

The V gene is TRBV2, the J gene TRBJ1-2; D perhaps matches TRBD1 (6 bases). CDR3 size: 14 residues. Per the germline V gene, CDR1 is SNHLY and CDR2 is FYNNEI. Trimming cost V 10 bases and J 2 bases, with 17 bases left between them. Here the CDR3 DNA reads TGTGCCATCTTGGGGGGCAGGAGGAACTATGGCTACACCTTC. Translated, it gives CAILGGRRNYGYTF.

J is TRBJ1-1 and V is TRBV27; D gene unclear. The germline CDR1 and CDR2 sequences are MNHEY and SMNVEV (reference sequence). The CDR3 has 15 residues. The V gene lost 5 bases and the J gene lost 4 bases, with 17 bases spanning the gap. The CDR3 sequence: CASSPTGLKVTEAFF. The CDR3, as DNA: TGTGCCAGCAGTCCGACCGGCCTAAAAGTCACTGAAGCTTTCTTT.

This clone occurred once. J is TRBJ2-5 and V is TRBV30; D is undetermined. Between the trimmed V and J ends, which lost 4 bases and 3 bases, there was a span of 6 bases. This CDR3 region has 11 residues. Germline V gene sequence: CDR1 GTSNPN, CDR2 SVGIG (reference sequence). This CDR3 reads CAWNRKETQYF. For the CDR3, the DNA is TGTGCCTGGAACAGAAAAGAGACCCAGTACTTC. Using reference TRBV30 and TRBJ2-5 for the parts outside the CDR3, the full variable domain is SQTIHQWPATLVQPVGSPLSLECTVEGTSNPNLYWYRQAAGRGLQLLFYSVGIGQISSEVPQNLSASRPQDRQFILSSKKLLLSDSGFYLCAWNRKETQYFGPGTRLLVL.

The chain recombines TRBV12-3 or TRBV12-4 with TRBJ1-1, with D possibly matching TRBD1 (6 bases). Trimming took 6 bases from V and 4 from J, leaving 12 bases between them. The CDR3 loop spans 13 amino acids. The CDR3 here is CASSLLGGTEAFF. CDR3 coding DNA: TGTGCCAGCAGCCTCTTAGGGGGCACTGAAGCTTTCTTT.

The rearrangement uses TRBV28 and TRBJ1-5; TRBD1 matches at 7 bases. With 5 bases clipped from V and 2 bases from J, the junction kept 9 bases outside the gene matches. The length of the CDR3 is 16 residues. Germline assignment: CDR1 MDHEN and CDR2 SYDVKM. CDR3 sequence (DNA): TGTGCCAGCAGTCCCCAGGCAGGGGGAGGCAATCAGCCCCAGCATTTT. Translating it yields CASSPQAGGGNQPQHF.

J is TRBJ2-1 and V is TRBV28; 11 nucleotides line up with TRBD1. CDR1 and CDR2 (germline): MDHEN, SYDVKM. This CDR3 comprises 15 residues. V was pared by 4 bases and J by 6 bases, with 5 bases of the junction left unmatched. CDR3 in DNA: TGTGCCAGCAGTTACTCGGGACAGGGGGGCAATGAGCAGTTCTTC. Its protein product is CASSYSGQGGNEQFF. The full variable domain, its missing parts supplied by reference TRBV28 and TRBJ2-1, is DVKVTQSSRYLVKRTGEKVFLECVQDMDHENMFWYRQDPGLGLRLIYFSYDVKMKEKGDIPEGYSVSREKKERFSLILESASTNQTSMYLCASSYSGQGGNEQFFGPGTRLTVL.

This rearrangement joins TRBV11-2 to TRBJ2-3; 9 bases fit TRBD1. The germline CDR1 and CDR2 sequences are SGHAT and FQNNGV. V shed 5 bases and J 2 bases; nucleotides not matched to a gene: 2. The CDR3 is 14 amino acids. This chain's CDR3 is CASSGQGYTDTQYF. The CDR3 nucleotides read TGTGCCAGCAGCGGACAGGGGTACACAGATACGCAGTATTTT.

The V and J genes are TRBV28 and TRBJ2-7, with D unresolved. Deletions cut 7 bases from V and 2 bases from J, with 15 bases between. CDR3 length: 14 residues. Germline assignment: CDR1 MDHEN and CDR2 SYDVKM. CDR3 sequence reads: CASNWATGPYEQYF. CDR3 nucleotide sequence: TGTGCCAGCAATTGGGCGACTGGACCCTACGAGCAGTACTTC.

The gene calls are TRBV7-2 and TRBJ2-7; 9 nucleotides align to TRBD1. The length of the CDR3 is 15 residues. Looked up from germline, CDR1 is SGHTA and CDR2 is FQGNSA. Unmatched junction bases numbered 1, after V lost 0 bases and J lost 1 base. The CDR3 region is CASSLAGTGSYEQYF. DNA for the CDR3: TGTGCCAGCAGCTTAGCCGGGACAGGGTCCTACGAGCAGTACTTC.

This chain joins TRBV28 and TRBJ2-7, with a weak D call TRBD1 (5 bases). Trimming left V 6 bases short and J 2 bases short, with 14 bases between. The CDR3 spans 14 residues. In germline, CDR1 is MDHEN, CDR2 SYDVKM. CDR3 protein: CASSPVRGPYEQYF. Here the CDR3 DNA reads TGTGCCAGCAGCCCAGTTAGGGGTCCCTACGAGCAGTACTTC. Full variable domain (rest looked up from reference TRBV28 and TRBJ2-7): DVKVTQSSRYLVKRTGEKVFLECVQDMDHENMFWYRQDPGLGLRLIYFSYDVKMKEKGDIPEGYSVSREKKERFSLILESASTNQTSMYLCASSPVRGPYEQYFGPGTRLTVT.

The chain combines TRBV5-1 with TRBJ1-3; D unresolved. The CDR3 consists of 14 residues. The germline V and J ends were trimmed by 5 bases and 2 bases, with 11 bases remaining between them. The germline V gene has CDR1 SGHRS and CDR2 YFSETQ. The CDR3 DNA sequence: TGCGCCAGCAGTCCCGAGCTTACTGGAAACACCATATATTTT. It encodes CASSPELTGNTIYF.

Worth noting for this clone: At one end, the junction sequence differs from germline, possibly due to a read error. The CDR3 region has the DNA TGCGCCAGCAGTTTGGACAGAGAAAAACTGTTTTTT. It yields the protein CASSLDREKLFF. The V and J genes are TRBV5-1 and TRBJ1-4; a weak D match, TRBD1 (6 bases). The CDR3 loop spans 12 amino acids. Germline CDR1 and CDR2: SGHRS and YFSETQ.

In its sample, this clone was seen once. The chain has TRBV27 and TRBJ2-7; 12 nucleotides line up with TRBD2. The ends lost 4 bases at V and 3 bases at J; junction bases unmatched: 10. This CDR3 is built from 17 residues. The germline gives CDR1 MNHEY, CDR2 SMNVEV (reference sequence). In nucleotides, the CDR3 is TGTGCCAGCAGTTCACCAAAGACTAGCGGGGGAATCTACGAGCAGTACTTC. This sequence encodes CASSSPKTSGGIYEQYF.

The rearrangement links TRBV19 to TRBJ1-1; D is uncertain. With 3 bases removed from V and 3 bases from J, the gap between germline ends came to 11 bases. CDR1 and CDR2 from the germline V gene are LNHDA and SQIVND (reference sequence). There are 14 residues in the CDR3. The CDR3 is CASSIYTQYTEAFF. Written as DNA, the CDR3 is TGTGCCAGTAGTATTTACACCCAGTACACTGAAGCTTTCTTT.

This clone was seen a single time. The DNA of the CDR3 is TGTGCCAGCAGTTTATTTCAGGGGGCGAGGACTGAAGCTTTCTTT. It encodes CASSLFQGARTEAFF. The J gene is TRBJ1-1, the V gene TRBV27; 8 bases agree with TRBD1. Losses at the gene ends were 1 base for V and 5 bases for J; bases not matched to a gene: 6. The CDR3 loop spans 15 amino acids. Per the germline V gene, CDR1 is MNHEY and CDR2 is SMNVEV (reference sequence).

This sequence joins TRBV19 and TRBJ1-2; D possibly corresponds to TRBD1 (6 bases). Germline-derived CDR1 and CDR2 are LNHDA and SQIVND (reference sequence). The CDR3 extends over 11 amino acids. V dropped 5 bases and J dropped 8 bases, with 9 bases sitting between them. CDR3 DNA: TGTGCCAGTAGTCTCAGGGGCGGCTACACCTTC. This encodes CASSLRGGYTF. Full variable domain (outside the CDR3, taken from reference TRBV19 and TRBJ1-2): DGGITQSPKYLFRKEGQNVTLSCEQNLNHDAMYWYRQDPGQGLRLIYYSQIVNDFQKGDIAEGYSVSREKKESFPLTVTSAQKNPTAFYLCASSLRGGYTFGSGTRLTVV.

The genes are TRBV19 and TRBJ1-2; TRBD1 matches at 7 bases. CDR1 and CDR2 from the germline V gene are LNHDA and SQIVND (reference sequence). The CDR3 consists of 12 residues. The J segment lost 7 bases and the V segment lost 5 bases, leaving 4 bases of the junction unmatched. DNA for the CDR3: TGTGCCAGTAGTCTCGGGACAGCTGGCTACACCTTC. It codes for CASSLGTAGYTF.

The CDR3 DNA sequence: TGCGCCAGCAGCTTGGGTCTGGGCTACGAGCAGTACTTC. Translating gives CASSLGLGYEQYF. The gene calls are TRBV5-1 and TRBJ2-7; D not resolved. Germline CDR1 and CDR2: SGHRS and YFSETQ. Trimming took 0 bases from V and 3 from J, leaving 7 bases between them. The CDR3 is 13 residues long.

The chain has TRBV30 and TRBJ1-3; D not certain. Trimming left V 3 bases short and J 4 bases short, with 13 bases between. The CDR3 contains 14 residues. The germline V gene encodes CDR1 GTSNPN and CDR2 SVGIG (reference sequence). The CDR3 reads CAWRDVRSGNTIYF. DNA of the CDR3: TGTGCCTGGAGGGACGTGAGGTCAGGAAACACCATATATTTT.

This sequence joins TRBV7-9 and TRBJ2-7, with 12 nucleotides matching TRBD2. J lost 4 bases, V lost 4 bases, and 8 bases had no gene match. The CDR3 is 16 residues long. CDR1 and CDR2 (germline): SEHNR, FQNEAQ (reference sequence). The CDR3 loop is CASSSSSGRVRYEQYF. The DNA of the CDR3 is TGTGCCAGCAGCTCCTCTAGCGGGAGGGTGAGGTACGAGCAGTACTTC.